Listed below are T cell receptor beta chains from one sample, sequenced in a study of T cell repertoires in cytomegalovirus infection. One entry per CDR3 protein results from TCRdb running MiXCR on the reads. The table has 150,000 to 200,000 distinct CDR3 sequences, roughly 14% seen once. Sequencing used PBMCs. These receptor sequences come from a human donor in good health (CMV status not recorded). Some clones in this sample may be carry-over from other donors' samples. The CDR3 runs from the conserved cysteine through the conserved F or W. A D gene is named only where the DNA matches it firmly. Rows may omit the clone size; those that give it use once, few, many or a size class.

clone size,D gene,V gene,J gene,CDR3 protein,CDR3 DNA
many,TRBD1,TRBV28,TRBJ2-1,CASGQADYNEQFF,TGTGCCAGTGGACAGGCCGACTACAATGAGCAGTTCTTC
few,-,TRBV5-1,TRBJ1-2,CASTPLIPRDGYTF,TGCGCCAGCACCCCGCTAATCCCCCGGGATGGCTACACCTTC
-,TRBD1,TRBV12-3/TRBV12-4,TRBJ1-2,CASSPEWTGVGYGYTF,TGTGCCAGCAGTCCCGAATGGACAGGGGTTGGCTATGGCTACACCTTC
many,-,TRBV7-2,TRBJ1-2,CASSLDYGYTF,TGTGCCAGCAGCTTAGACTATGGCTACACCTTC
-,-,TRBV20-1,TRBJ2-7,CSARRSGTYEQYF,TGCAGTGCTAGACGGAGCGGAACCTACGAGCAGTACTTC
-,TRBD2,TRBV5-4,TRBJ2-1,CASSLVGGARYNEQFF,TGTGCCAGCAGCTTGGTCGGGGGGGCGCGGTACAATGAGCAGTTCTTC
many,-,TRBV30,TRBJ1-1,CAWSEATNTEAFF,TGTGCCTGGAGCGAGGCGACCAACACTGAAGCTTTCTTT
-,TRBD2,TRBV29-1,TRBJ2-5,CSVGGTSGSEETQYF,TGCAGCGTTGGGGGGACTAGCGGGAGTGAGGAGACCCAGTACTTC
many,TRBD2,TRBV11-2,TRBJ2-3,CASSFSGSRPTDTQYF,TGTGCCAGCAGCTTCAGCGGGAGTCGGCCCACAGATACGCAGTATTTT
-,-,TRBV2,TRBJ1-6,CASSVTYPSPLHF,TGTGCCAGCAGCGTGACCTACCCCTCACCCCTCCACTTT
-,-,TRBV3-1,TRBJ2-1,CASSQAGAGNNEQFF,TGTGCCAGCAGCCAAGCGGGGGCCGGGAACAATGAGCAGTTCTTC
many,-,TRBV10-2,TRBJ2-7,CASTGTPESYEQYF,TGCGCCAGTACCGGGACTCCAGAATCCTACGAGCAGTACTTC
-,-,TRBV5-1,TRBJ1-5,CASYGQPQHF,TGCGCCAGCTATGGGCAGCCCCAGCATTTT
-,TRBD2,TRBV7-8,TRBJ2-5,CASSTNMGLARGGRETQYF,TGTGCCAGCAGCACTAACATGGGACTAGCGAGGGGAGGGAGAGAGACCCAGTACTTC
many,-,TRBV19,TRBJ2-2,CASSPSSSNTGELFF,TGTGCCAGTAGTCCCAGCAGCTCGAACACCGGGGAGCTGTTTTTT
-,TRBD1,TRBV5-1,TRBJ2-1,CASSYDRGDYNEQFF,TGCGCCAGCAGCTACGACAGGGGAGATTACAATGAGCAGTTCTTC
many,-,TRBV30,TRBJ1-1,CAWSAGLAEAFF,TGTGCCTGGAGTGCGGGTCTCGCTGAAGCTTTCTTT
many,TRBD2,TRBV7-9,TRBJ2-1,CASSPGVRLANDEQFF,TGTGCCAGCAGCCCGGGGGTGAGACTAGCAAACGATGAGCAGTTCTTC